The subject of this entry is one TCR beta chain. Method: immunoSEQ multiplex PCR; TCRdb's copy keeps in-frame clones and lacks some. The sample shows fewer than 200,000 clones, around 90% of them seen only once. The sample belongs to a study of blood T cell repertoires in COVID-19. Overall study: Whether acute or convalescent, the COVID-19 samples came from the United States, Italy and Spain. The cDNA or gDNA used as material had been derived from T cells, B-cell-depleted T cells, or PBMCs.

Per the germline V gene, CDR1 is ENHRY and CDR2 is SYGVKD. CDR3 length: 14 amino acids. V was pared by 3 bases and J by 9 bases, with 12 bases between. The receptor was derived from a man in his forties with active or convalescent COVID-19. The sequencing input was peripheral blood. The gene calls are TRBV10-3 and TRBJ1-6; TRBD1 might be the D (5 bases). The CDR3 region is CAISEGGERSPLHF. The CDR3 DNA is TGTGCCATCAGTGAAGGAGGGGAACGTTCACCCCTCCACTTT.